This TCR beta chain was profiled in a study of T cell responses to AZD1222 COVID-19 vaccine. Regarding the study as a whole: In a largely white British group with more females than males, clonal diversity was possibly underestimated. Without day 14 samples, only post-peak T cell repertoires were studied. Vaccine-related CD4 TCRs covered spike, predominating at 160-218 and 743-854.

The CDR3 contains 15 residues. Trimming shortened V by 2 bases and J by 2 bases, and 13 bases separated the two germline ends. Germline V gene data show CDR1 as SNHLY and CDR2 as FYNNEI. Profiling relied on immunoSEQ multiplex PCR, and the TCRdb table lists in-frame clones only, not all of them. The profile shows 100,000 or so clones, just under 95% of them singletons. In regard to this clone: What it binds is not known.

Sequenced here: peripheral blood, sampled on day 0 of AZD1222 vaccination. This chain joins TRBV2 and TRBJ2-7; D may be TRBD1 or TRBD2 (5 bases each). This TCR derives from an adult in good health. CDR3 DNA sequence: TGTGCCAGCAGTGAAAGGTTGGGACGAGCCTACGAGCAGTACTTC. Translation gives CASSERLGRAYEQYF. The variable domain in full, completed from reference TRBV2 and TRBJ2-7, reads EPEVTQTPSHQVTQMGQEVILRCVPISNHLYFYWYRQILGQKVEFLVSFYNNEISEKSEIFDDQFSVERPDGSNFTLKIRSTKLEDSAMYFCASSERLGRAYEQYFGPGTRLTVT.